This T cell receptor beta chain was retrieved from a study of cytomegalovirus exposure and HLA in healthy donors. For this clone: The antigen remains undetermined.

A multiplex PCR was run with 60 Vbeta primers and 13 Jbeta primers. The data were produced by immunoSEQ multiplex PCR, yet TCRdb's version contains in-frame clones alone and is incomplete. The sample holds approximately 160,000 clones; around 72% are singletons and the top ten take approximately 1.4%. Study-wide results and caveats: Cytomegalovirus-associated status was assigned to some 180 TCR beta chains.

The TCR originated in a man aged 18 to 29 in good health and CMV-seronegative. The sequenced material came from PBMCs.

As DNA, the CDR3 is TGTGCCAGCAGTCGATCGAGAGGATGGGAGACCCAGTACTTC. It specifies CASSRSRGWETQYF. The chain combines TRBV28 with TRBJ2-5; D remains unclear. The CDR3 loop spans 14 amino acids. Germline CDR1 MDHEN, CDR2 SYDVKM. V dropped 5 bases and J dropped 5 bases, with 15 bases sitting between them. The entire variable domain, with the rest obtained from reference TRBV28 and TRBJ2-5, is as follows: DVKVTQSSRYLVKRTGEKVFLECVQDMDHENMFWYRQDPGLGLRLIYFSYDVKMKEKGDIPEGYSVSREKKERFSLILESASTNQTSMYLCASSRSRGWETQYFGPGTRLLVL.